What follows are 10 T cell receptor beta chains derived from one specimen sequenced in a study of regulatory T cells in long-lasting Graves disease. Time point reported: newly diagnosed GD, antithyroid drugs for less than 3 months. PBMCs provided the RNA from which the TCR library was made. Arm-PCR of CDR3 regions and iRepertoire HTBI primers were used to build TCR beta libraries. TCRdb recomputed calls from the multiplex PCR reads with MiXCR, one row per CDR3 protein. Of about 530,000 distinct CDR3 sequences in the sample, about 16% were seen once. These same data were also listed under a study on T cells in Graves' hyperthyroidism and ophthalmopathy.

Sample: peripheral blood mononuclear cells (PBMCs), taken at new diagnosis, from a patient treated with antithyroid drugs. These receptors were obtained from a woman aged 40 to 65 with Graves disease.

Ten or more counts support this clonotype. The chain is built from TRBV2 and TRBJ2-5; TRBD2 aligns across 7 bases. There are 17 residues in the CDR3. Germline V CDR1 and CDR2: SNHLY, FYNNEI. The ends lost 4 bases at V and 1 base at J; junction bases unmatched: 12. CDR3 sequence reads: CASSASSGPLFQETQYF. CDR3 DNA: TGTGCCAGCAGTGCTTCTAGCGGCCCTCTCTTCCAAGAGACCCAGTACTTC.

This clonotype was recorded at least ten times. The chain joins TRBV18 to TRBJ1-4; 7 nucleotides agree with TRBD1. The CDR3 runs 13 residues. Germline CDR1 and CDR2: KGHSH and LQKENI. V shed 1 base, J shed 12 bases, and the junction held 5 bases outside the gene matches. The DNA for the CDR3 is TGTGCCAGCTCACCACAGGAGGGGACAGAACTGTTTTTT. It yields the protein CASSPQEGTELFF.

The table lists this clonotype with many counts. The gene calls are TRBV12-3 or TRBV12-4 and TRBJ1-2; TRBD1 matches 7 bases. CDR3 length: 15 amino acids. V lost 4 bases and J lost 4; bases outside the gene matches: 9. CDR3 sequence (DNA): TGTGCCAGCAGTTCTTTGAGACAGGGACGCTATGGCTACACCTTC. Its protein is CASSSLRQGRYGYTF.

V usage is TRBV5-1 and J usage is TRBJ1-2, with a possible D match to TRBD1 (5 bases). This CDR3 has 14 residues. The V end was cut by 5 bases, the J end by 4 bases, with 15 bases between. In germline, CDR1 is SGHRS, CDR2 YFSETQ. CDR3 sequence: CASRTHGGFYGYTF. CDR3 sequence (DNA): TGCGCCAGCAGGACCCATGGGGGTTTCTATGGCTACACCTTC.

The rearrangement joins TRBV29-1 to TRBJ1-4, with 7 bases aligning to TRBD1. Trimming removed 2 bases from V and 7 bases from J; junction bases left unmatched: 10. CDR1 and CDR2 from the germline V gene are SQVTM and ANQGSEA. The CDR3 spans 15 residues. CDR3 loop: CSVESARGGFEKLFF. As DNA, the CDR3 is TGCAGCGTTGAATCCGCCAGGGGGGGGTTTGAAAAACTGTTTTTT.

The table lists this clonotype with many counts. This sequence joins TRBV12-5 and TRBJ2-2, with 10 positions matching TRBD2. This CDR3 has 16 amino acids. In germline, CDR1 is LGHNT, CDR2 FRNRAP. Unmatched junction bases numbered 6, after V lost 4 bases and J lost 4 bases. The DNA for the CDR3 is TGTGCTAGTGGTTCGGTAGCGGGGGGCGTCACCGGGGAGCTGTTTTTT. Amino acids: CASGSVAGGVTGELFF.

The V and J genes are TRBV10-3 and TRBJ1-3, with D perhaps matching TRBD1 (6 bases). Germline lookup yields CDR1 ENHRY and CDR2 SYGVKD. This CDR3 is built from 15 residues. Trimming removed 0 bases from V and 7 bases from J, with 13 bases in between. CDR3 sequence reads: CAISESAGEVNTIYF. The CDR3 DNA is TGTGCCATCAGTGAGTCCGCAGGGGAGGTGAACACCATATATTTT.

Concerning this clonotype itself: A much larger clone lies a single base off, so this may be a read error. The gene calls are TRBV10-3 and TRBJ1-1; D might be TRBD1 (5 bases). CDR1 and CDR2 (germline): ENHRY, SYGVKD. There are 11 residues in the CDR3. CDR3 DNA: TGTACCATCGTAGGGGACACTGAAGCTTTCTTT. Amino acids: CTIVGDTEAFF.

This clonotype has a count of ten or more. The V call is TRBV2, the J call TRBJ2-3, with D tentatively TRBD2 (5 bases). Deletions cut 10 bases from V and 4 bases from J, with 21 bases between. The length of the CDR3 is 15 residues. Germline V gene sequence: CDR1 SNHLY, CDR2 FYNNEI. The CDR3 nucleotides are TGTGCCACCGGACCCTGGACGGTGGGAGCAGATACGCAGTATTTT. Protein: CATGPWTVGADTQYF.

This clonotype occurred many times. This chain uses TRBV12-3 or TRBV12-4 with TRBJ1-2; the match to TRBD1 covers 9 bases. V dropped 2 bases and J dropped 4; count of bases not matched to a gene: 5. There are 15 residues in the CDR3. The CDR3 loop reads CASSLLGQGFYGYTF. The CDR3 bases are TGTGCCAGCAGTTTATTGGGACAGGGATTCTATGGCTACACCTTC.